This T cell receptor beta chain was retrieved from a study of T cell responses to AZD1222 COVID-19 vaccine. General study results and limits: Just six or seven AZD1222 recipients tested seropositive at baseline. Females outnumbered males among donors, who were mostly white British; clonal diversity was possibly underestimated. Spike was spanned by vaccine-associated CD4 TCRs, which were dominant at 160-218 and 743-854. No day 14 peak samples; only post-peak repertoires were characterized.

CDR1 and CDR2 from the germline V gene are MNHNS and SASEGT. The CDR3 extends over 15 amino acids. The V and J ends lost 1 base and 10 bases respectively, with 14 bases between them. The repertoire was sequenced with immunoSEQ multiplex PCR; TCRdb's copy has only in-frame clones and lacks some. The sample lists fewer than 120,000 clones; approximately 85% were seen once. As regards this clone: Its antigen is currently unknown.

The material was peripheral blood, obtained on day 0 of AZD1222 vaccination. This sequence originates from an adult in good health. The chain recombines TRBV6-1 with TRBJ1-6, with a weak D call TRBD1 (5 bases). The CDR3, as DNA: TGTGCCAGCAGTGAAGACGAACAGGTCCTATCACCCCTCCACTTT. It yields the protein CASSEDEQVLSPLHF.